A selection of T cell receptor beta chains follows, all from one sample in a study of cytomegalovirus exposure and HLA in healthy donors. Assay used: immunoSEQ multiplex PCR; TCRdb lists only in-frame clones, some missing. The top ten hold around 1.2% of the sample, which has around 130,000 clones, over 75% seen once. The sample was PBMCs. The receptor set was obtained from a man in his forties or fifties in good health and CMV-seronegative. CDR3s include the opening cysteine and the closing phenylalanine or tryptophan. Each record gives: D gene, J gene, V gene, clone size, CDR3 protein, CDR3 DNA. D genes are given only for firm matches. The size entry is marked missing in some rows and otherwise reads once, few, many or a size class.

NA	TRBJ1-2	TRBV6-5	NA	CASSVRMTDYGYTF	TGTGCCAGCAGTGTACGCATGACAGACTATGGCTACACCTTC
TRBD2	TRBJ2-1	TRBV10-3	NA	CAVKAGGGYNEQFF	TGTGCCGTAAAGGCGGGAGGAGGATACAATGAGCAGTTCTTC
TRBD1	TRBJ2-7	TRBV5-1	NA	CASSPGPRDSSYEQYF	TGCGCCAGCAGCCCGGGACCTAGGGACAGTTCCTACGAGCAGTACTTC
TRBD2	TRBJ2-3	TRBV7-6	NA	CASSPGTSGPSTDTQYF	TGTGCCAGCAGCCCAGGAACTAGCGGGCCTAGCACAGATACGCAGTATTTT
TRBD1	TRBJ2-7	TRBV10-3	NA	CAISESPKDRGREQYF	TGTGCCATCAGTGAGTCACCTAAGGACAGGGGGCGGGAGCAGTACTTC
NA	TRBJ2-7	TRBV7-2	NA	CASSSTGSYEQYF	TGTGCCAGCAGCTCCACAGGGTCCTACGAGCAGTACTTC
TRBD1	TRBJ2-1	TRBV6-1	NA	CASRTGGPGNEQFF	TGTGCCAGCAGAACAGGGGGTCCGGGCAATGAGCAGTTCTTC
TRBD2	TRBJ2-7	TRBV19	NA	CASSIGSGSSYEQYF	TGTGCCAGTAGTATAGGTAGCGGGAGCTCCTACGAGCAGTACTTC
NA	TRBJ2-5	TRBV6-1	once	CASSGLSARNQEIQYF	TGTGCCAGCAGTGGACTTAGCGCTAGGAACCAAGAGATCCAGTACTTC
TRBD1	TRBJ1-4	TRBV6-1	NA	CASKQGLTGEKLFF	TGTGCCAGCAAACAGGGGCTTACGGGTGAAAAACTGTTTTTT
TRBD2	TRBJ2-7	TRBV10-1	few	CASSEGIAGGYEQYF	TGCGCCAGCAGTGAGGGAATAGCGGGAGGGTACGAGCAGTACTTC
NA	TRBJ2-3	TRBV2	NA	CASSDRTGTDTQYF	TGTGCCAGCAGCGACAGGACAGGCACAGATACGCAGTATTTT
NA	TRBJ1-2	TRBV11-2	NA	CASSSFLRGSNYGYTF	TGTGCCAGCAGCTCATTTCTTAGGGGGTCTAACTATGGCTACACCTTC
TRBD1	TRBJ2-3	TRBV19	NA	CASTPTGPSTDTQYF	TGTGCCAGTACCCCGACAGGGCCTAGCACAGATACGCAGTATTTT
TRBD1	TRBJ2-6	TRBV2	NA	CASSEQGASGANVLTF	TGTGCCAGCAGTGAACAGGGGGCTTCGGGGGCCAACGTCCTGACTTTC
TRBD1	TRBJ1-1	TRBV5-1	NA	CASSLGQGGTEAFF	TGCGCCAGCAGCTTGGGACAGGGAGGAACTGAAGCTTTCTTT
NA	TRBJ2-3	TRBV6-6	NA	CASNYGGSTDTQYF	TGTGCCAGCAACTACGGCGGGTCCACAGATACGCAGTATTTT
TRBD2	TRBJ2-5	TRBV5-4	NA	CASSLGAGREGETQYF	TGTGCCAGCAGCTTGGGAGCGGGAAGGGAGGGAGAGACCCAGTACTTC
TRBD2	TRBJ2-1	TRBV28	NA	CASTVTSGSINEQFF	TGTGCCAGCACCGTAACTAGCGGGAGTATTAATGAGCAGTTCTTC
NA	TRBJ1-5	TRBV5-6	NA	CASSWQNQPQHF	TGTGCCAGCAGCTGGCAGAATCAGCCCCAGCATTTT
TRBD2	TRBJ2-2	TRBV7-2	NA	CASSLGSGASGNVGELFF	TGTGCCAGCAGCTTAGGCTCTGGAGCTAGCGGGAATGTCGGGGAGCTGTTTTTT
TRBD1	TRBJ2-5	TRBV19	NA	CASSIQTGAQETQYF	TGTGCCAGTAGTATTCAGACAGGGGCCCAAGAGACCCAGTACTTC
TRBD1	TRBJ2-1	TRBV29-1	NA	CSVGQGLVTYNEQFF	TGCAGCGTTGGACAGGGGCTAGTCACCTACAATGAGCAGTTCTTC
NA	TRBJ2-7	TRBV29-1	NA	CSVVGGGSGEQYF	TGCAGCGTCGTTGGAGGGGGCTCGGGCGAGCAGTACTTC
NA	TRBJ1-3	TRBV6-1	NA	CASSEGLYAGNTIYF	TGTGCCAGCAGTGAAGGACTCTACGCTGGAAACACCATATATTTT
NA	TRBJ1-1	TRBV29-1	few	CSGRVNTEAFF	TGCAGCGGCAGGGTGAACACTGAAGCTTTCTTT
TRBD2	TRBJ2-7	TRBV6-5	NA	CASSYSGRAGYEQYF	TGTGCCAGCAGTTATAGCGGGAGGGCCGGCTACGAGCAGTACTTC
NA	TRBJ1-6	TRBV28	NA	CASSSRVAGPLHF	TGTGCCAGCAGCTCCCGCGTGGCGGGACCCCTCCACTTT
TRBD2	TRBJ2-1	TRBV9	NA	CASSPWTSGTVQQFF	TGTGCCAGCAGCCCCTGGACTAGCGGTACGGTACAGCAGTTCTTC
TRBD1	TRBJ1-5	TRBV10-2	NA	CASSDSRGPGNQPQHF	TGCGCCAGCAGTGACAGCAGGGGGCCTGGCAATCAGCCCCAGCATTTT
NA	TRBJ1-5	TRBV14	NA	CASSQAGSNQPQHF	TGTGCCAGCAGCCAAGCAGGGAGCAATCAGCCCCAGCATTTT
NA	TRBJ2-3	TRBV5-1	NA	CASSLERGTDTQYF	TGCGCCAGCAGCTTGGAGAGGGGGACAGATACGCAGTATTTT
TRBD2	TRBJ2-1	TRBV9	NA	CASSVATSGRARNEQFF	TGTGCCAGCAGCGTAGCGACTAGCGGGAGGGCCAGGAATGAGCAGTTCTTC
NA	TRBJ1-4	TRBV15	many	CATSRDVGAEKLFF	TGTGCCACCAGCAGAGATGTGGGGGCTGAAAAACTGTTTTTT
NA	TRBJ2-1	TRBV5-1	NA	CASSLSVSDSYNEQFF	TGCGCCAGCAGCTTGTCCGTCAGCGACTCCTACAATGAGCAGTTCTTC
NA	TRBJ2-2	TRBV6-5	NA	CASGGLAATGELFF	TGTGCCAGCGGGGGGCTAGCGGCAACCGGGGAGCTGTTTTTT
NA	TRBJ2-7	TRBV2	NA	CASSSGDSYEQYF	TGTGCCAGCAGTTCAGGGGACTCCTACGAGCAGTACTTC
TRBD2	TRBJ2-5	TRBV2	NA	CASSDGTSGPQEIQYF	TGTGCCAGCAGTGACGGGACTAGCGGCCCCCAAGAGATCCAGTACTTC
TRBD2	TRBJ2-7	TRBV18	few	CASSPGTSGRGTYEQYF	TGTGCCAGCTCACCGGGGACTAGCGGGAGGGGAACCTACGAGCAGTACTTC
NA	TRBJ2-7	TRBV4-1	NA	CASSEGRGVAGSYEQYF	TGCGCCAGCAGCGAAGGCCGGGGAGTAGCTGGATCCTACGAGCAGTACTTC
TRBD2	TRBJ2-7	TRBV27	once	CASSLGASGGTYEQYF	TGTGCCAGCAGTTTAGGGGCTAGCGGGGGGACCTACGAGCAGTACTTC
NA	TRBJ2-3	TRBV6-5	NA	CASSYGVGTDTQYF	TGTGCCAGCAGTTATGGAGTAGGAACAGATACGCAGTATTTT
TRBD1	TRBJ2-7	TRBV28	NA	CASSLRQGTYEQYF	TGTGCCAGCAGTTTACGACAGGGGACCTACGAGCAGTACTTC
NA	TRBJ2-2	TRBV18	NA	CASSPSLHTGELFF	TGTGCCAGCTCACCGAGTTTGCACACCGGGGAGCTGTTTTTT
NA	TRBJ1-5	TRBV19	NA	CASTLSGGAKGPQHF	TGTGCCAGTACCCTCTCGGGAGGGGCAAAGGGGCCCCAGCATTTT
NA	TRBJ2-3	TRBV5-1	NA	CASSFSRGGTDTQYF	TGCGCCAGCTCATTCTCTAGGGGGGGAACAGATACGCAGTATTTT
TRBD1	TRBJ2-7	TRBV28	NA	CASSAPGTGAYEQYF	TGTGCCAGCAGTGCCCCGGGGACAGGGGCCTACGAGCAGTACTTC
TRBD1	TRBJ1-1	TRBV29-1	NA	CSVDGGTVRNTEAFF	TGCAGCGTTGATGGGGGGACAGTCAGGAACACTGAAGCTTTCTTT
NA	TRBJ2-1	TRBV18	NA	CASSEGLNNEQFF	TGTGCCAGCTCAGAGGGCCTCAACAATGAGCAGTTCTTC
NA	TRBJ1-2	TRBV19	NA	CASTRTRDYGYTF	TGTGCCAGTACCAGGACCAGGGACTATGGCTACACCTTC
NA	TRBJ2-5	TRBV30	NA	CAWSPRIAETQYF	TGTGCCTGGAGCCCCCGGATAGCGGAGACCCAGTACTTC
NA	TRBJ1-2	TRBV6-5	NA	CASSMTVTAGYTF	TGTGCCAGCAGTATGACAGTTACCGCTGGCTACACCTTC
TRBD1	TRBJ1-3	TRBV29-1	NA	CSVVGGPGNTIYF	TGCAGCGTTGTAGGGGGCCCGGGAAACACCATATATTTT
NA	TRBJ2-7	TRBV27	NA	CASSLQPPGHPAGAEIYEQYF	TGTGCCAGCAGTCTCCAGCCGCCGGGACACCCAGCAGGAGCGGAGATCTACGAGCAGTACTTC
NA	TRBJ2-2	TRBV19	NA	CASSIAGINTGELFF	TGTGCCAGTAGTATAGCGGGTATTAACACCGGGGAGCTGTTTTTT
TRBD2	TRBJ2-7	TRBV5-5	NA	CASSWAGTSLTYEQYF	TGTGCCAGCAGCTGGGCCGGGACTAGCCTAACCTACGAGCAGTACTTC
TRBD2	TRBJ2-1	TRBV28	NA	CASSLSPAGAGYNEQFF	TGTGCCAGCAGTTTAAGTCCAGCGGGAGCAGGATACAATGAGCAGTTCTTC